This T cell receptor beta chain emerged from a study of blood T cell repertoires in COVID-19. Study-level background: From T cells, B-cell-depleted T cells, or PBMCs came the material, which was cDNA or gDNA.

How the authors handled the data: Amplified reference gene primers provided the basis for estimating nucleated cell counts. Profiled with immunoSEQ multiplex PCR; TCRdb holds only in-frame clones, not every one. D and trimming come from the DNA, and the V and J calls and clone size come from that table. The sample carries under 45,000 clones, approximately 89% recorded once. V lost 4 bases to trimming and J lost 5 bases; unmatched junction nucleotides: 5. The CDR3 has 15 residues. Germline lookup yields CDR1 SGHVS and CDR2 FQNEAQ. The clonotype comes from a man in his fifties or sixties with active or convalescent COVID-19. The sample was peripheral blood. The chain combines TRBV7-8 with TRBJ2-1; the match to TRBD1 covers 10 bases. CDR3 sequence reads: CASSSRTGGHNEQFF. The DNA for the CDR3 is TGTGCCAGCAGCTCCCGGACAGGGGGGCACAATGAGCAGTTCTTC.